This is a list of T cell receptor beta chains from one sample in a study of Ad26.COV2.S vaccination and SARS-CoV-2 variants. Profiling relied on immunoSEQ multiplex PCR, and the TCRdb table lists in-frame clones only, not all of them. The sample lists under 550,000 clones, 80% to 95% occurring once. Sequences were derived from peripheral blood, sampled in a trial of Ad26.COV2.S vaccine versus placebo. These receptors originate from a person between 18 and 60 years old who received the Ad26.COV2.S COVID-19 vaccine or a placebo. CDR3s include the opening cysteine and the closing phenylalanine or tryptophan. The D gene is left open where the match is weak. Size is omitted from some rows. Given values are once, few, many or a class for expanded clones.

d_call	clone_size	v_call	j_call	cdr3_nt	cdr3_aa
.	.	TRBV27	TRBJ2-1	TGTGCCAGCAGTTTAGTGGGAGGAGCTAGCAATGAGCAGTTCTTC	CASSLVGGASNEQFF
.	.	TRBV18	TRBJ1-2	TGTGCCAGCTCACCGTACAGCGAAGCTAACTATGGCTACACCTTC	CASSPYSEANYGYTF
.	once	TRBV7-8	TRBJ1-1	TGTGCCAGCAGCTTAGGGGGGGGCACTGAAGCTTTCTTT	CASSLGGGTEAFF
TRBD2	.	TRBV7-2	TRBJ2-2	TGTGCCAGCAGCCCCAGCGGGAGGGTCGAGGTCGGGGAGCTGTTTTTT	CASSPSGRVEVGELFF
.	.	TRBV30	TRBJ1-2	TGTGCCTGGAGTGTAATGGGGGGAGTTGGCTACACCTTC	CAWSVMGGVGYTF
.	.	TRBV5-1	TRBJ2-7	TGCGCCAGCAGCTTGGCCGAAAGGGTTAAGAACGAGCAGTACTTC	CASSLAERVKNEQYF
.	few	TRBV7-2	TRBJ1-3	TGTGCCAGCAGGCAGGGGACTGGAAACACCATATATTTT	CASRQGTGNTIYF
.	.	TRBV10-1	TRBJ2-2	TGCGCCAGCAGTGAGTCTGGGGAAAACACCGGGGAGCTGTTTTTT	CASSESGENTGELFF
.	.	TRBV18	TRBJ2-5	TGTGCCAGCTCACCACGGCGGGATGCAGAGACCCAGTACTTC	CASSPRRDAETQYF
.	.	TRBV5-8	TRBJ1-6	TGTGCCAGCGGGCCAAAGGGACCAAATTCACCCCTCCACTTT	CASGPKGPNSPLHF
TRBD1	.	TRBV9	TRBJ2-7	TGTGCCAGCAGCCCACCGGGACAGGGATTTGAGCAGTACTTC	CASSPPGQGFEQYF
.	.	TRBV11-2	TRBJ2-7	TGTGCCAGCAGCCCCGGATGGTGGGCGGACTCCTACGAGCAGTACTTC	CASSPGWWADSYEQYF
.	.	TRBV6-5	TRBJ2-2	TGTGCCAGCGGGGTAGCAAGCACCGGGGAGCTGTTTTTT	CASGVASTGELFF
TRBD2	.	TRBV7-6	TRBJ2-7	TGTGCCAGCAGCCCCGGACTAGCGGGTACCATCTACGAGCAGTACTTC	CASSPGLAGTIYEQYF
TRBD1	.	TRBV19	TRBJ1-3	TGTGCCAGTACCAAACCCGGGACAGAGATTTTCTCTGGAAACACCATATATTTT	CASTKPGTEIFSGNTIYF
.	.	TRBV27	TRBJ2-3	TGTGCCAGCAGTTTGGGCGATACGCAGTATTTT	CASSLGDTQYF
TRBD2	once	TRBV27	TRBJ2-5	TGTGCCGCCGGGACTACCCAAGAGACCCAGTACTTC	CAAGTTQETQYF
.	.	TRBV27	TRBJ2-1	TGTGCCAGCAGTTTTTCAGCCAACAATGAGCAGTTCTTC	CASSFSANNEQFF
.	.	TRBV30	TRBJ2-1	TGTGCCTGGAGGCGGGACACCGACTCCTACAATGAGCAGTTCTTC	CAWRRDTDSYNEQFF
TRBD2	.	TRBV5-4	TRBJ2-5	TGTGCCAGCAGCCCGACAGGCCGCGGCGGGGGGATACAAGAGACCCAGTACTTC	CASSPTGRGGGIQETQYF
.	.	TRBV19	TRBJ1-5	TGTGCCAGTAGTATAGCGGGGAATCAGCCCCAGCATTTT	CASSIAGNQPQHF
.	.	TRBV9	TRBJ2-3	TGTGCCAGCAGCGTAGGATCGGGACTTAACACAGATACGCAGTATTTT	CASSVGSGLNTDTQYF
.	.	TRBV28	TRBJ2-1	TGTGCCAGCAGTTGGAGAGTAAGGAACAATGAGCAGTTCTTC	CASSWRVRNNEQFF
.	.	TRBV15	TRBJ2-3	TGTGCCACCAGCCGAGGACAAACTAGCACAGATACGCAGTATTTT	CATSRGQTSTDTQYF
.	.	TRBV6-2/TRBV6-3	TRBJ2-1	TGTGCCAGCAGTTCCGGGAGCGTTCCCTACAATGAGCAGTTCTTC	CASSSGSVPYNEQFF
.	.	TRBV7-9	TRBJ2-1	TGTGCCAGCAGCCTAAAACTAGGGGGTCGGTCCTACAATGAGCAGTTCTTC	CASSLKLGGRSYNEQFF
TRBD2	once	TRBV5-1	TRBJ2-3	TGCGCCAGCAGCTTCCGGGACTACCCACTCACAGATACGCAGTATTTT	CASSFRDYPLTDTQYF
.	.	TRBV28	TRBJ2-7	TGTGCCAGCAGTTTCCTTGGTCTTGCCTACGAGCAGTACTTC	CASSFLGLAYEQYF
.	.	TRBV5-1	TRBJ2-7	TGCGCCAGCAGCTTGATCATAGGGACCGAGCAGTACTTC	CASSLIIGTEQYF
.	.	TRBV4-1	TRBJ1-1	TGCGCCAGCAGCCAAGAAAGAGCGAGCACTGAAGCTTTCTTT	CASSQERASTEAFF